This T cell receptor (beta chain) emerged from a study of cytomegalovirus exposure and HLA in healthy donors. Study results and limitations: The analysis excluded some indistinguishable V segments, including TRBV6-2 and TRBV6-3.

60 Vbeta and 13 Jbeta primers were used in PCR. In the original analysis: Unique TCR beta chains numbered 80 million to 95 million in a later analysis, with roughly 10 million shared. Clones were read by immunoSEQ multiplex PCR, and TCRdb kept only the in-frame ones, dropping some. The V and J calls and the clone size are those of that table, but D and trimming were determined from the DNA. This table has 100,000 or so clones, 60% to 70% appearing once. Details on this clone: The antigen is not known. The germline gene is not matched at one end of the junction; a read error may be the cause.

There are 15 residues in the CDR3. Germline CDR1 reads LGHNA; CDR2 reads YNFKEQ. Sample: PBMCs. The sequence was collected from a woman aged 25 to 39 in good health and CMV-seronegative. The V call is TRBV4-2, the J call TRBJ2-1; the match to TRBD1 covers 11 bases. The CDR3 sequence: CASRQGTGGNNEQFF. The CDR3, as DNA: TGTGCCAGCAGACAAGGGACAGGGGGTAACAATGAGCAGTTCTTC.